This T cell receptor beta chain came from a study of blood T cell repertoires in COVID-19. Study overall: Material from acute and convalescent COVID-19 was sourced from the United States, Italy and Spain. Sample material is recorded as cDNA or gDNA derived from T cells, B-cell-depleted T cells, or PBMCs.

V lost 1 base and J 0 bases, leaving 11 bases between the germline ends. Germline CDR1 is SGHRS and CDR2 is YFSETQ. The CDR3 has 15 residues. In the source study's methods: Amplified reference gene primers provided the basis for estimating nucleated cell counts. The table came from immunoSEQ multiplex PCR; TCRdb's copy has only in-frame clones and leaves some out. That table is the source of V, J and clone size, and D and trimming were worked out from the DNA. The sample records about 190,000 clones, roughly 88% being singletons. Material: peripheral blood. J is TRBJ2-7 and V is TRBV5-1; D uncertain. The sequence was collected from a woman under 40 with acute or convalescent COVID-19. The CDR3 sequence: CASSLFAVSSYEQYF. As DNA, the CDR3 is TGCGCCAGCAGCTTGTTTGCGGTAAGCTCCTACGAGCAGTACTTC.